This T cell receptor (beta chain) came from a study of siplizumab effects on memory and regulatory T cells (dated by TCRdb to the late 2010s). Regarding the study in general: The study examined how the anti-CD2 antibody siplizumab affects alloreactive T-cell subsets in allogeneic mixed lymphocyte reactions built from human PBMCs. Broad study findings and their caveats: Siplizumab significantly reduced the cumulative frequency of alloreactive sequences traceable to unstimulated CD4+ memory T cells. A naive or memory phenotype could not be assigned to roughly 75-96% of proliferating CD4+ or CD8+ clones. Among mappable alloreactive CD4+ clones, the Treg-derived fraction averaged approximately 69% with siplizumab versus 25% to 30% in control reactions. Unstimulated naive T cells appeared more diverse than memory T cells, and naive cells seemed to contribute substantially to the alloresponse. Whether proliferating Tregs from siplizumab cultures actually had suppressive function was not functionally confirmed. Because sequences below about 10^-5 frequency were poorly captured, only a minor fraction of alloreactive clones could be mapped to unstimulated subsets.

Remarks on this clone: Its antigen target is currently unknown. Base qualities are missing; no much larger clone stands one base away.

V trim: 3 bases; J trim: 6 bases; unmatched bases: 8. There are 15 amino acids in the CDR3, from cysteine to phenylalanine inclusive. Only the CDR3 DNA stays, 45 bases, in frame from base 1. The germline V gene supplies CDR1 SQVTM and CDR2 ANQGSEA. Libraries were made using the immunoSEQ multiplex PCR assay. Roughly 10^5 TCR templates per sample were assayed on the deep sequencing platform. Genomic DNA extracted from sorted T cells was used for TCRbeta CDR3 sequencing. On the authors' methods: The R programming language was used for clonal analysis of the TCRbeta CDR3 data. Unstimulated samples were compared with post-reaction CFSE-low samples to define alloreactive CD4+ and CD8+ clones. Regulatory or non-regulatory origin was assigned to alloreactive CD4+ clones by matching of sequences to sorted unstimulated Treg and non-Treg repertoires. Sourced from immuneACCESS, this table was stored by TCRdb with only in-frame sequences that have V and J called. A share of the clones is absent; for the studies checked, an unresolved V gene accounts for under half, and the remainder has no known explanation. The DNA gave D and trimming, while V, J and clone size come from that table. The sample data list roughly 56,000 clones, and around 98% of these were observed just once. The ten largest clones capture approximately 1% of the sample.

In a few donor pairs, further sequencing was done on unstimulated CD8+ naive, CD4+ memory, CD8+ TEMRA, CD4+ naive and CD8+ effector memory subsets. Sorted unstimulated T cells and proliferating T cells recovered from mixed lymphocyte reactions were subjected to TCRbeta CDR3 sequencing. Fresh whole blood from over eight HLA-typed healthy donors served as the source for isolating PBMCs. This receptor was taken from a human donor in good health. The chain links TRBV29-1 with TRBJ2-2, and 9 bases in between align with TRBD2. The sequenced sample was naive CD8+ T cells sorted from blood. Sample cell subset or site, as interpreted from the label and publication: unstimulated naive T cells. CDR3 sequence: CSVELREGLSGELFF. The nucleotide sequence reads as follows: TGCAGCGTTGAGTTGCGGGAGGGCCTTTCCGGGGAGCTGTTTTTT.